Listed here are 15 T cell receptor beta chains from one sample, sequenced in a study of beta chain features in type 1 diabetes. Study-level findings and limits: Shortening that was moderate but significant affected the TCRB CDR3s of Type 1 diabetes patients in all four CD4+ subsets.

Sequencing targeted expressed TCRB transcripts, as all isolated RNA had been reverse transcribed. Profiling relied on immunoSEQ multiplex PCR, and the TCRdb table lists in-frame clones only, not all of them. The sample lists 330,000 or so clones, roughly 13% occurring once. Which antigens these TCRs recognize remains unknown. Sequences were obtained from naive CD4+ T cells from blood. The receptors shown here come from a woman between 18 and 30 years old with type 1 diabetes.

V and J are TRBV2 and TRBJ1-5; 10 nucleotides agree with TRBD1. Germline V gene lookup returns CDR1 SNHLY and CDR2 FYNNEI. The CDR3 loop spans 15 amino acids. V lost 6 bases to trimming and J lost 4 bases; unmatched junction nucleotides: 6. DNA for the CDR3: TGTGCCAGCAGGGGACAGGGGTCGTGGAATCAGCCCCAGCATTTT. Translated, it gives CASRGQGSWNQPQHF.

This clone occurred a few times. The V and J genes are TRBV7-3 and TRBJ2-1, with 8 positions matching TRBD2. The CDR3 contains 13 residues. Unmatched junction bases numbered 2, after V lost 1 base and J lost 9 bases. From germline, CDR1 is SGHTA and CDR2 FQGTGA. The CDR3: CASSLNRGGEQFF. The CDR3 DNA reads TGTGCCAGCAGCTTAAACCGGGGGGGTGAGCAGTTCTTC.

The V and J genes are TRBV7-2 and TRBJ2-1; 7 bases align to TRBD2. The trim removed 1 base at V and 5 bases at J, leaving 8 bases unmatched. There are 16 residues in the CDR3. Germline loops: CDR1 SGHTA, CDR2 FQGNSA. CDR3 residues: CASSLVGGTIHNEQFF. The DNA for the CDR3 is TGTGCCAGCAGCTTAGTGGGGGGGACTATCCACAATGAGCAGTTCTTC.

The chain recombines TRBV28 with TRBJ1-1; tentative D call: TRBD1 (6 bases). CDR3 size: 13 residues. V was shortened by 9 bases and J by 2 bases, with 13 bases between the two germline ends. CDR1 and CDR2 (germline): MDHEN, SYDVKM. The CDR3 here is CASDRTPNTEAFF. The CDR3 DNA follows: TGTGCCAGTGACAGGACCCCTAACACTGAAGCTTTCTTT. The full variable domain, in which reference TRBV28 and TRBJ1-1 provide the parts outside the CDR3, is DVKVTQSSRYLVKRTGEKVFLECVQDMDHENMFWYRQDPGLGLRLIYFSYDVKMKEKGDIPEGYSVSREKKERFSLILESASTNQTSMYLCASDRTPNTEAFFGQGTRLTVV.

The chain employs TRBV6-5 and TRBJ2-1, with D tentatively TRBD1 (5 bases). Trimming removed 5 bases at V and 7 bases at J, with 12 bases between. The germline V gene has CDR1 MNHEY and CDR2 SVGAGI. The CDR3 runs to 13 residues. The CDR3 DNA follows: TGTGCCAGCAGTACAGGCCTGCTAAATGAGCAGTTCTTC. Its translation is CASSTGLLNEQFF.

There are a few counts of this clone. The DNA of the CDR3 is TGCAGCTCGGGGAGGTCACAGGTGACAAATGAGCAGTTCTTC. It encodes CSSGRSQVTNEQFF. V and J are TRBV29-1 and TRBJ2-1; maybe TRBD2 (6 bases). Deletions cut 8 bases from V and 7 bases from J, with 21 bases between. CDR1 and CDR2 from the germline V gene are SQVTM and ANQGSEA. The length of the CDR3 is 14 residues.

Only a few counts were recorded for this clone. V usage is TRBV19 and J usage is TRBJ1-2; TRBD1 matches 7 bases. The CDR3 spans 12 residues. Germline-derived CDR1 and CDR2 are LNHDA and SQIVND (reference sequence). V lost 6 bases and J lost 6; bases outside the gene matches: 4. The CDR3 DNA is TGTGCCAGTAGCCCTACAGGGGATGGCTACACCTTC. This gives the protein CASSPTGDGYTF.

This clone was seen only once. The J gene is TRBJ1-4, the V gene TRBV6-5; D is undetermined. The germline V gene encodes CDR1 MNHEY and CDR2 SVGAGI. This CDR3 contains 11 residues. The germline V and J ends were trimmed by 6 bases and 6 bases, with 5 bases remaining between them. CDR3 nucleotides: TGTGCCAGCAGACAAGATGAAAAACTGTTTTTT. It is translated as CASRQDEKLFF.

This clone was picked up a small number of times. V gene TRBV20-1 combines with J gene TRBJ2-1; D is perhaps TRBD2 (5 bases). The V gene's germline CDR1 is DFQATT and CDR2 SNEGSKA (reference sequence). This CDR3 comprises 11 residues. V lost 3 bases to trimming and J lost 8 bases, with 8 bases between them. The CDR3 loop reads CSASGVYEQFF. As DNA, the CDR3 is TGCAGTGCTAGCGGGGTCTATGAGCAGTTCTTC.

Concerning this clone: Other nucleotide sequences in the sample specify the same CDR3. The chain carries TRBV20-1 and TRBJ1-5; no clear D. V dropped 5 bases and J dropped 7 bases, with 6 bases sitting between them. CDR1 is DFQATT, CDR2 SNEGSKA, per germline (reference sequence). The CDR3 length is 10 residues. The CDR3 sequence is CSAASQPQHF. CDR3 nucleotide sequence: TGCAGTGCTGCGAGCCAGCCCCAGCATTTT.

The CDR3 is CASSTSRRKRAFF. The DNA for the CDR3 is TGTGCCAGCAGCACCAGTAGGCGGAAGAGAGCTTTCTTT. J is TRBJ1-1 and V is TRBV14, with D unclear. Germline-derived CDR1 and CDR2 are SGHDN and FVKESK. Trimming stripped 5 bases from V and 10 bases from J, with 17 bases between. The CDR3 is made up of 13 amino acids.

This clone has just a few counts. Written as DNA, the CDR3 is TGTGCCAGCAGCTTAGCTCCAGATTCGACCGGGGAGCTGTTTTTT. Protein product: CASSLAPDSTGELFF. The rearrangement links TRBV7-9 to TRBJ2-2; the D is unclear. The CDR3 is 15 amino acids. Trimming removed 0 bases from V and 5 bases from J, with 10 bases in between. CDR1 SEHNR and CDR2 FQNEAQ come from the germline V gene (reference sequence).

The chain employs TRBV5-4 and TRBJ2-3; a possible D gene is TRBD2 (6 bases). CDR1 SGHNT and CDR2 YYREEE come from the germline V gene (reference sequence). V was shortened by 2 bases and J by 4 bases, with 14 bases between the two germline ends. This CDR3 contains 15 residues. CDR3 region: CASSFHASVPDTQYF. DNA of the CDR3: TGTGCCAGCAGCTTTCATGCTAGCGTCCCAGATACGCAGTATTTT.

This clone turned up a few times. V usage is TRBV28 and J usage is TRBJ2-7; D remains ambiguous. The V end lost 6 bases, the J end lost 2 bases, and 11 bases lay between the germline ends. Germline loops: CDR1 MDHEN, CDR2 SYDVKM. This CDR3 has 13 residues. This CDR3 reads CASSQAPAYEQYF. The CDR3 nucleotides are TGTGCCAGCAGCCAGGCCCCAGCCTACGAGCAGTACTTC.

This clone has a handful of counts. DNA of the CDR3: TGCAGCGCCATAACAGGGCTTAGTGATCAGCCCCAGCATTTT. This codes for CSAITGLSDQPQHF. This chain joins TRBV29-1 and TRBJ1-5; possibly TRBD1 for D (6 bases). The germline V gene has CDR1 SQVTM and CDR2 ANQGSEA. V was clipped by 7 bases and J by 5 bases, with 18 bases between them. This CDR3 is 14 amino acids long.